Presented here are 5 T cell receptor beta chains from one specimen sequenced in a study of OX40 agonist ivuxolimab in advanced cancers. Library construction relied on the immunoSEQ multiplex PCR assay. TCRdb mirrors the immuneACCESS table, restricted to in-frame sequences. Some clones are absent from its copies; in checked studies, under half trace to an unresolved V gene, and the reason for the others is unknown. The sample includes about 86,000 clones, with roughly 89% observed a single time. The top ten hold approximately 9.3% of the sample. The sample consisted of CD4+ or CD8+ T cells sorted from blood, taken in a trial of the OX40 agonist ivuxolimab. These receptors were collected from an adult with an advanced solid tumor such as melanoma, head and neck, liver or kidney cancer.

This clone showed up just once. The chain employs TRBV19 and TRBJ1-1; D not resolved. Per germline, CDR1 LNHDA and CDR2 SQIVND (reference sequence). The V end lost 7 bases, the J end lost 0 bases, and 12 bases lay between the germline ends. This CDR3 contains 14 residues. The CDR3 nucleotides are TGTGCCAGTACCTCGGAGCCAGTGAACACTGAAGCTTTCTTT. Protein: CASTSEPVNTEAFF.

V gene TRBV10-3 combines with J gene TRBJ1-1; possible D gene TRBD1, 6 bases. The germline CDR1 and CDR2 sequences are ENHRY and SYGVKD. The V and J ends lost 7 bases and 1 base respectively, with 16 bases between them. This CDR3 comprises 15 residues. The CDR3 sequence is CAINQGGARNTEAFF. The CDR3 nucleotides are TGTGCCATCAACCAAGGGGGGGCGCGGAACACTGAAGCTTTCTTT.

In this sample, this clone turned up once. The chain has TRBV28 and TRBJ2-7; D is uncertain. Between the trimmed V and J ends, which lost 3 bases and 2 bases, there was a span of 5 bases. CDR3 length: 12 amino acids. Germline lookup yields CDR1 MDHEN and CDR2 SYDVKM. CDR3: CASSFLTYEQYF. The DNA for the CDR3 is TGTGCCAGCAGTTTCCTGACCTACGAGCAGTACTTC.

The CDR3 reads CASSPNGYEQYF. CDR3 sequence (DNA): TGTGCCAGCAGCCCCAATGGGTACGAGCAGTACTTC. The genes are TRBV27 and TRBJ2-7; no definite D call. CDR3 length: 12 amino acids. V was pared by 6 bases and J by 4 bases, with 10 bases between. Per germline, CDR1 MNHEY and CDR2 SMNVEV (reference sequence).

As concerns this clone: The junction does not match germline at one end; this may be a read error. The rearrangement joins TRBV7-7 to TRBJ2-7; TRBD1 matches at 8 bases. CDR3 length equals 16 residues. Germline V gene lookup returns CDR1 SSHAT and CDR2 FNYEAQ (reference sequence). The CDR3, as DNA: TGTGCTAGCAGCTTAAGCTCCGGACAGGGCTCCTACGAGCAGTACTTC. It specifies CASSLSSGQGSYEQYF. The whole variable domain, filled in from reference TRBV7-7 and TRBJ2-7, reads GAGVSQSPRYKVTKRGQDVTLRCDPISSHATLYWYQQALGQGPEFLTYFNYEAQPDKSGLPSDRFSAERPEGSISTLTIQRTEQRDSAMYRCASSLSSGQGSYEQYFGPGTRLTVT.